Below are 27 T cell receptor beta chains sequenced from a single sample in a study of blood T cell repertoires in COVID-19. The protocol was immunoSEQ multiplex PCR, while the TCRdb copy is restricted to in-frame clones and leaves out a portion. The repertoire includes 330,000 or so clones, roughly 86% of them detected once, and 0.85% to 1.3% sits in the top ten. Input material: PBMCs or T cells enriched from blood (not recorded which). All receptors derive from a woman under 40 who had been exposed to COVID-19.

The V gene is TRBV5-4, the J gene TRBJ2-3; 9 bases agree with TRBD1. V was pared by 1 base and J by 3 bases, with 6 bases of the junction left unmatched. Looked up from germline, CDR1 is SGHNT and CDR2 is YYREEE (reference sequence). The CDR3 is made up of 16 amino acids. CDR3: CASSLRDRVGTDTQYF. The CDR3 DNA is TGTGCCAGCAGCTTGCGGGACAGGGTTGGTACAGATACGCAGTATTTT.

This chain joins TRBV5-1 and TRBJ1-5; D might be TRBD1 (6 bases). V shed 2 bases and J shed 7 bases, with 13 bases lying between them. This CDR3 contains 14 residues. The germline V gene has CDR1 SGHRS and CDR2 YFSETQ. The CDR3 DNA reads as TGCGCCAGCAGCTTTCGCCAGGGGAACCAGCCCCAGCATTTT. Protein product: CASSFRQGNQPQHF.

CDR3 amino acids: CASSKEGRDEQYF. DNA of the CDR3: TGTGCCAGCAGCAAAGAAGGCAGGGATGAGCAGTACTTC. This rearrangement joins TRBV21-1 to TRBJ2-7; no check of the table's D call, TRBD1, against the DNA was made. TRBV21-1 is a recognized pseudogene. This CDR3 has 13 amino acids.

Points on this clone: Different DNA sequences within this sample yield the same CDR3. The V call is TRBV19, the J call TRBJ2-3; possibly TRBD2 for D (6 bases). The CDR3 has 13 residues. Looked up from germline, CDR1 is LNHDA and CDR2 is SQIVND (reference sequence). Deletions cut 1 base from V and 4 bases from J, with 6 bases between. DNA of the CDR3: TGTGCCAGTAGTATAGGACTAGCAGATACGCAGTATTTT. It yields the protein CASSIGLADTQYF. The whole variable domain, filled in from reference TRBV19 and TRBJ2-3, reads DGGITQSPKYLFRKEGQNVTLSCEQNLNHDAMYWYRQDPGQGLRLIYYSQIVNDFQKGDIAEGYSVSREKKESFPLTVTSAQKNPTAFYLCASSIGLADTQYFGPGTRLTVL.

The rearrangement links TRBV25-1 to TRBJ2-3, with 7 bases lining up with TRBD1. The CDR3 length is 17 residues. Germline V lookup: CDR1 MGHDK, CDR2 SYGVNS. With 0 bases clipped from V and 5 bases from J, the junction kept 11 bases outside the gene matches. CDR3 bases: TGTGCCAGCAGTGAATACCCGCCCGACAGGGAGCGAGATACGCAGTATTTT. Translation gives CASSEYPPDRERDTQYF. The entire variable domain, with the rest obtained from reference TRBV25-1 and TRBJ2-3, is as follows: EADIYQTPRYLVIGTGKKITLECSQTMGHDKMYWYQQDPGMELHLIHYSYGVNSTEKGDLSSESTVSRIRTEHFPLTLESARPSHTSQYLCASSEYPPDRERDTQYFGPGTRLTVL.

The chain couples TRBV27 to TRBJ2-7; 8 bases are a match to TRBD1. With 5 bases clipped from V and 2 bases from J, the junction kept 2 bases outside the gene matches. The CDR3 runs to 13 residues. Germline V gene lookup returns CDR1 MNHEY and CDR2 SMNVEV (reference sequence). The CDR3 is CASSTTGAYEQYF. CDR3 coding DNA: TGTGCCAGCAGTACGACAGGGGCCTACGAGCAGTACTTC.

This clone turned up a few times. This rearrangement joins TRBV6-4 to TRBJ2-3; D possibly corresponds to TRBD2 (6 bases). The CDR3 contains 14 residues. Germline values: CDR1 MRHNA, CDR2 SNTAGT. Trimming shortened V by 2 bases and J by 3 bases, and 9 bases separated the two germline ends. The CDR3 sequence is CASSDGLATDTQYF. The CDR3 DNA reads TGTGCCAGCAGTGACGGGCTAGCGACAGATACGCAGTATTTT.

The genes are TRBV25-1 and TRBJ2-7; 9 bases are a match to TRBD2. This CDR3 is built from 11 residues. Germline loops: CDR1 MGHDK, CDR2 SYGVNS. The V gene end was trimmed by 8 bases and the J gene end by 9 bases; junction bases not matched to a gene: 5. CDR3 in amino acids: CASGTSLRQYF. Here the CDR3 DNA reads TGTGCCAGCGGGACTAGCTTGCGGCAGTACTTC.

As for this clone: A junction end diverges from the germline sequence, so it may reflect a read error. The chain is built from TRBV19 and TRBJ1-1; unclear D gene. CDR3 length equals 12 residues. Germline V lookup: CDR1 LNHDA, CDR2 SQIVND (reference sequence). Here the CDR3 reads CANSLVNTEAFF. The CDR3 coding sequence is TGTGCCAATAGTCTCGTGAACACTGAAGCTTTCTTT.

The chain uses TRBV28 and TRBJ2-7; TRBD2 might be the D (5 bases). Germline V gene lookup returns CDR1 MDHEN and CDR2 SYDVKM. There are 15 residues in the CDR3. The V end was cut by 4 bases, the J end by 2 bases, with 15 bases between. The CDR3 nucleotides read TGTGCCAGCAGTTCCTCGGGTAGCGTGACCTACGAGCAGTACTTC. This sequence encodes CASSSSGSVTYEQYF.

The chain carries TRBV19 and TRBJ1-5, with 9 bases matching TRBD1. The CDR3 loop spans 16 amino acids. CDR1 and CDR2 (germline): LNHDA, SQIVND (reference sequence). The V segment lost 6 bases and the J segment 7 bases; nucleotides outside the gene matches: 13. This CDR3 is CASSPTGGRVGQPQHF. DNA for the CDR3: TGTGCCAGTAGCCCGACAGGGGGTCGGGTTGGACAGCCCCAGCATTTT. Supplemented by reference TRBV19 and TRBJ1-5, the full variable domain reads DGGITQSPKYLFRKEGQNVTLSCEQNLNHDAMYWYRQDPGQGLRLIYYSQIVNDFQKGDIAEGYSVSREKKESFPLTVTSAQKNPTAFYLCASSPTGGRVGQPQHFGDGTRLSIL.

This clone was picked up a small number of times. The chain couples TRBV5-1 to TRBJ1-2; 9 nucleotides match TRBD1. Germline V gene lookup returns CDR1 SGHRS and CDR2 YFSETQ. With V trimmed by 0 bases and J by 8 bases, 8 bases remained unmatched. The CDR3 length is 15 residues. CDR3 sequence reads: CASSLDDRGTVGYTF. The CDR3 coding sequence is TGCGCCAGCAGCTTGGACGACAGGGGGACAGTCGGCTACACCTTC. The variable domain in full, completed from reference TRBV5-1 and TRBJ1-2, reads KAGVTQTPRYLIKTRGQQVTLSCSPISGHRSVSWYQQTPGQGLQFLFEYFSETQRNKGNFPGRFSGRQFSNSRSEMNVSTLELGDSALYLCASSLDDRGTVGYTFGSGTRLTVV.

The chain employs TRBV3-1 (or the pseudogene TRBV3-2) and TRBJ2-7, with 8 bases matching TRBD2. CDR1 is LGHDT, CDR2 YNNKEL, per germline (reference sequence). The CDR3 runs 13 residues. The V segment lost 0 bases and the J segment 9 bases; nucleotides outside the gene matches: 4. The CDR3: CASSQDDGGVQYF. The CDR3 DNA sequence: TGTGCCAGCAGCCAAGACGACGGGGGGGTGCAGTACTTC.

The chain uses TRBV29-1 and TRBJ1-1, with no clear D. The germline V gene encodes CDR1 SQVTM and CDR2 ANQGSEA. CDR3 length: 14 residues. The ends were cut back, 2 bases at V and 2 bases at J, with 12 bases in the middle. The CDR3 loop is CSVEHRQSNTEAFF. The DNA for the CDR3 is TGCAGCGTTGAACACAGACAAAGCAACACTGAAGCTTTCTTT.

The gene calls are TRBV11-2 and TRBJ2-7; TRBD1 might be the D (7 bases). Germline V CDR1 and CDR2: SGHAT, FQNNGV. The CDR3 contains 15 residues. Trimming took off 2 bases at V and 3 bases at J, with 14 bases between the two ends. The CDR3 DNA reads TGTGCCAGCAGCTTACATTCAGGGGGAGGCTACGAGCAGTACTTC. Amino acids: CASSLHSGGGYEQYF.

This clone was found a few times. This chain uses TRBV30 with TRBJ1-2, with 10 bases aligning to TRBD1. Per the germline V gene, CDR1 is GTSNPN and CDR2 is SVGIG (reference sequence). The J segment lost 4 bases and the V segment lost 7 bases, leaving 6 bases of the junction unmatched. This CDR3 region has 13 residues. The CDR3 nucleotides read TGTGCCTTTGACAGGGGGCGGGCCTATGGCTACACCTTC. Its protein product is CAFDRGRAYGYTF.

V usage is TRBV4-1 and J usage is TRBJ1-1; 7 bases are shared with TRBD1. With 1 base clipped from V and 4 bases from J, the junction kept 15 bases outside the gene matches. Germline loops: CDR1 MGHRA, CDR2 YSYEKL. This CDR3 is 18 amino acids long. CDR3 sequence reads: CASSQVPRELTGRTEAFF. The CDR3 region has the DNA TGCGCCAGCAGCCAAGTCCCGAGGGAGTTGACAGGGCGCACTGAAGCTTTCTTT.

The chain recombines TRBV28 with TRBJ2-1; TRBD2 agrees at 10 bases. V lost 2 bases and J lost 0; bases outside the gene matches: 7. The CDR3 has 18 amino acids. The germline CDR1 and CDR2 sequences are MDHEN and SYDVKM. CDR3 sequence reads: CASSLRLAGVGSYNEQFF. The CDR3 DNA follows: TGTGCCAGCAGTTTAAGGCTAGCGGGAGTGGGCTCCTACAATGAGCAGTTCTTC. Complete variable domain (other parts from reference TRBV28 and TRBJ2-1): DVKVTQSSRYLVKRTGEKVFLECVQDMDHENMFWYRQDPGLGLRLIYFSYDVKMKEKGDIPEGYSVSREKKERFSLILESASTNQTSMYLCASSLRLAGVGSYNEQFFGPGTRLTVL.

This chain links TRBV27 with TRBJ2-1, with D possibly TRBD2 on 6 matching bases. The CDR3 loop spans 20 amino acids. From germline, CDR1 is MNHEY and CDR2 SMNVEV (reference sequence). Trimming stripped 3 bases from V and 4 bases from J, with 28 bases between. This chain's CDR3 is CASSFSPPGVAALKYNEQFF. The CDR3 DNA reads as TGTGCCAGCAGTTTTTCCCCCCCGGGAGTAGCGGCCCTGAAGTACAATGAGCAGTTCTTC.

The chain recombines TRBV7-6 with TRBJ2-1, with 12 bases fitting TRBD1. V was clipped by 5 bases and J by 5 bases; unmatched bases: 4. Germline V lookup: CDR1 SGHVS, CDR2 FNYEAQ. CDR3 length: 15 amino acids. The CDR3 coding sequence is TGTGCCAGCAGCGGGGACAGGGGGCTAGACAATGAGCAGTTCTTC. Protein sequence: CASSGDRGLDNEQFF. The full variable domain, completed using reference TRBV7-6 and TRBJ2-1, is GAGVSQSPRYKVTKRGQDVALRCDPISGHVSLYWYRQALGQGPEFLTYFNYEAQQDKSGLPNDRFSAERPEGSISTLTIQRTEQRDSAMYRCASSGDRGLDNEQFFGPGTRLTVL.

J is TRBJ2-1 and V is TRBV28; D call uncertain. This CDR3 is built from 13 residues. Deletions cut 6 bases from V and 9 bases from J, with 15 bases between. Germline V gene data show CDR1 as MDHEN and CDR2 as SYDVKM. The CDR3 DNA reads as TGTGCCAGCAGATCCACGGGTCTATTTGAGCAGTTCTTC. Translated, it gives CASRSTGLFEQFF.

This chain uses TRBV3-1 (or the pseudogene TRBV3-2) with TRBJ2-2; a weak D match, TRBD1 (6 bases). The V gene lost 6 bases and the J gene lost 3 bases, with 14 bases spanning the gap. The germline gives CDR1 LGHDT, CDR2 YNNKEL (reference sequence). There are 15 residues in the CDR3. CDR3 loop: CASSQGSHYTGELFF. The CDR3 nucleotides read TGTGCCAGCAGTCAGGGGTCTCACTACACCGGGGAGCTGTTTTTT.

In this sample, this clone turned up once. The genes are TRBV7-9 and TRBJ2-1; tentative D call: TRBD2 (5 bases). Trimming removed 5 bases at V and 6 bases at J, with 23 bases between. This CDR3 has 17 residues. Looked up from germline, CDR1 is SEHNR and CDR2 is FQNEAQ (reference sequence). The CDR3 region is CASSDLSLVLTVNEQFF. As DNA, the CDR3 is TGTGCCAGCAGCGACCTCTCACTAGTACTAACGGTCAATGAGCAGTTCTTC.

This chain connects TRBV30 to TRBJ2-7, with 12 bases aligning to TRBD2. The V gene end was trimmed by 1 base and the J gene end by 3 bases; junction bases not matched to a gene: 10. The CDR3 has 17 residues. CDR1 is GTSNPN and CDR2 is SVGIG in the germline V gene (reference sequence). In DNA form, the CDR3 reads TGTGCCTGGAGTGGGACTAGCGGGACCTTTTTTTTCTACGAGCAGTACTTC. This sequence encodes CAWSGTSGTFFFYEQYF.

The gene calls are TRBV9 and TRBJ2-1, with 13 bases identical to TRBD2. The trim removed 0 bases at V and 7 bases at J, leaving 4 bases unmatched. The CDR3 loop spans 16 amino acids. Germline CDR1 is SGDLS and CDR2 is YYNGEE. CDR3 loop: CASSVDRTSGSNEQFF. CDR3 DNA: TGTGCCAGCAGCGTAGATCGGACTAGCGGGAGTAATGAGCAGTTCTTC.

This rearrangement joins TRBV10-2 to TRBJ2-1, with 8 bases identical to TRBD2. V gave up 3 bases and J gave up 6 bases; unmatched junction bases: 10. CDR3 size: 16 residues. CDR1 is WSHSY, CDR2 SAAADI, per germline. The CDR3 loop is CASSELWLAGLNEQFF. The CDR3, as DNA: TGCGCCAGCAGTGAATTATGGCTAGCGGGCCTCAATGAGCAGTTCTTC.

The V and J genes are TRBV29-1 and TRBJ1-4; 9 bases align to TRBD1. This CDR3 contains 13 residues. Germline V CDR1 and CDR2: SQVTM, ANQGSEA. V trimming: 4 bases; J trimming: 7 bases; junction bases outside the gene matches: 4. In nucleotides, the CDR3 is TGCAGCGTTGCTTGGACAGGGGTTGAAAAACTGTTTTTT. Amino acids: CSVAWTGVEKLFF.